A single sample gave rise to the 8 T cell receptor beta chains below, sequenced in a study of blood T cells in healthy people across ages. For the second PCR, which ran for roughly 7 to 11 cycles, a sample-barcoded 5' primer and a J-beta primer mix were used. TCRdb independently ran MiXCR on the 5' RACE reads; one entry per CDR3 protein. The sample lists over 600,000 distinct CDR3 sequences; approximately 53% were seen once. What was sequenced was blood. The source is a man aged 40-49 years in good health.

This chain links TRBV6-5 with TRBJ2-5; D uncertain. Trimming removed 3 bases at V and 3 bases at J, with 14 bases between. This CDR3 contains 15 residues. CDR1 MNHEY and CDR2 SVGAGI come from the germline V gene. As DNA, the CDR3 is TGTGCCAGCAGTTATTCCGGTGGGTCAGAAGAGACCCAGTACTTC. The encoded protein is CASSYSGGSEETQYF.

This clonotype was detected once. V gene TRBV27 combines with J gene TRBJ2-7; 7 bases match TRBD1. Germline loops: CDR1 MNHEY, CDR2 SMNVEV (reference sequence). There are 15 residues in the CDR3. Trimming at V came to 6 bases and at J to 7 bases, leaving 15 bases not matched to a gene. The CDR3 bases are TGTGCCAGCAGCCCCGGACAGGTCCTGTCTTTGGAGCAGTACTTC. It encodes CASSPGQVLSLEQYF.

This clonotype was counted only a few times. The rearrangement links TRBV5-6 to TRBJ1-2; no clear D gene. V was cut by 1 base and J by 7 bases, with 8 bases left in between. Germline V CDR1 and CDR2: SGHDT, YYEEEE. The CDR3 consists of 12 residues. CDR3 sequence: CASSLPSSGYTF. The CDR3 coding sequence is TGTGCCAGCAGCTTGCCTTCGAGTGGCTACACCTTC. The entire variable domain, with the rest obtained from reference TRBV5-6 and TRBJ1-2, is as follows: DAGVTQSPTHLIKTRGQQVTLRCSPKSGHDTVSWYQQALGQGPQFIFQYYEEEERQRGNFPDRFSGHQFPNYSSELNVNALLLGDSALYLCASSLPSSGYTFGSGTRLTVV.

The gene calls are TRBV20-1 and TRBJ2-5; tentative D call: TRBD1 (5 bases). The ends were cut back, 8 bases at V and 2 bases at J, with 21 bases in the middle. Germline-derived CDR1 and CDR2 are DFQATT and SNEGSKA (reference sequence). CDR3 size: 15 residues. The CDR3 region is CSPYFDRQPQETQYF. CDR3 nucleotides: TGCAGTCCTTACTTCGATAGACAGCCACAAGAGACCCAGTACTTC.

The chain carries TRBV11-2 and TRBJ2-2, with TRBD1 matching 7 bases. Trimming at V came to 6 bases and at J to 5 bases, leaving 9 bases not matched to a gene. The CDR3 sequence is 15 residues long. Germline V CDR1 and CDR2: SGHAT, FQNNGV. CDR3: CASRRSRGNTGELFF. CDR3 nucleotides: TGTGCCAGCAGACGAAGCAGGGGGAATACCGGGGAGCTGTTTTTT. Full variable domain (rest looked up from reference TRBV11-2 and TRBJ2-2): EAGVAQSPRYKIIEKRQSVAFWCNPISGHATLYWYQQILGQGPKLLIQFQNNGVVDDSQLPKDRFSAERLKGVDSTLKIQPAKLEDSAVYLCASRRSRGNTGELFFGEGSRLTVL.

In nucleotides, the CDR3 is TGCGCCAGCTGGAGTCCAGAACTTAATTCACCCCTCCACTTT. Its protein is CASWSPELNSPLHF. The chain is built from TRBV5-1 and TRBJ1-6; D uncertain. The CDR3 is 14 residues long. The germline V and J ends were trimmed by 7 bases and 6 bases, with 14 bases remaining between them. Germline loops: CDR1 SGHRS, CDR2 YFSETQ.

In this sample, this clonotype turned up many times. V usage is TRBV10-3 and J usage is TRBJ2-7, with a possible D match to TRBD2 (5 bases). CDR1 and CDR2 (germline): ENHRY, SYGVKD. The CDR3 length is 13 residues. Trimming removed 2 bases at V and 7 bases at J, with 12 bases between. CDR3: CAISEGERREQYF. The CDR3 DNA reads as TGTGCCATCAGTGAGGGGGAGAGGCGGGAGCAGTACTTC.

The rearrangement joins TRBV6-4 to TRBJ2-3; the D gene is possibly TRBD2 (5 bases). The V end was cut by 7 bases, the J end by 2 bases, with 16 bases between. The germline CDR1 and CDR2 sequences are MRHNA and SNTAGT. The CDR3 contains 15 residues. CDR3 in DNA: TGTGCCAGCAATACGAAAGCGGAATCCACAGATACGCAGTATTTT. Translated, it gives CASNTKAESTDTQYF.